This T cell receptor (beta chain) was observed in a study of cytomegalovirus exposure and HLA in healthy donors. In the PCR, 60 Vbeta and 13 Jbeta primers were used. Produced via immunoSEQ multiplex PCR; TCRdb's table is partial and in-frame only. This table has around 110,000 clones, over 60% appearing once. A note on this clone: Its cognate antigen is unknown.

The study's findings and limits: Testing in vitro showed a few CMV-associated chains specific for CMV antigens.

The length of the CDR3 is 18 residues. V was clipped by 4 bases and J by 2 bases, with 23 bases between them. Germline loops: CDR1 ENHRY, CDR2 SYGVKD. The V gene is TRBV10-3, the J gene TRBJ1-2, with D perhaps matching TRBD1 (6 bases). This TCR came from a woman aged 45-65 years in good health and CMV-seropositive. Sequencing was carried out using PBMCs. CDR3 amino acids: CAISVRGTSDGWNYGYTF. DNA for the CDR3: TGTGCCATCAGTGTCAGGGGCACCTCGGACGGATGGAACTATGGCTACACCTTC.